This TCR beta chain was recovered during a study of identical twins. Findings and caveats of the study: A lower insertion count was a feature of abundant cord blood beta clonotypes, with no such feature in memory repertoires. The presence of invariant MAIT and iNKT cells could partly confound analyses of zero-insertion sequences. The models systematically underestimated how much out-of-frame TCR alpha was shared in monozygotic twins.

V lost 2 bases, J lost 7 bases, and 2 bases stayed unmatched. The V gene's germline CDR1 is DFQATT and CDR2 SNEGSKA (reference sequence). The CDR3 has 12 amino acids. A universal primer site was incorporated via template switching, and the cDNA contained unique molecular identifiers. MiXCR, run by TCRdb on the 5' RACE reads, gives a single entry per CDR3 protein. Of approximately 550,000 distinct CDR3 sequences in the sample, about 22% were seen once. In the case of this clonotype: The target antigen is unknown.

The same data also contributed to another study, on yellow fever vaccine responses in identical twins.

V and J are TRBV20-1 and TRBJ2-1; 7 bases agree with TRBD1. Sequencing was carried out using CD4+ T cells sorted from blood. The TCR comes from a woman between 18 and 29 years old in good health. CDR3 amino acids: CSARPQGNEQFF. The CDR3 DNA is TGCAGTGCTAGACCACAGGGGAATGAGCAGTTCTTC.